Here is one T cell receptor (beta chain) with its context. Its matching antigen is unknown. This sample is part of a study of cytomegalovirus exposure and HLA in healthy donors. Generated by immunoSEQ multiplex PCR, the TCRdb table keeps only in-frame clones and is missing some. The profile shows 100,000 or so clones, less than 90% of them singletons. Study-wide points: A few of the chains that were CMV-associated were confirmed in vitro to be specific for CMV antigens. A list of about 160 TCR beta chains associated with cytomegalovirus was given. Rarity marked most TCR sequences, yet some public TCRs occurred in many donors.

Separation from the roughly 670-subject first cohort characterized the roughly 130-subject validation cohort, to which the donors belonged. Trimming at V came to 5 bases and at J to 5 bases, leaving 8 bases not matched to a gene. The CDR3 is made up of 16 amino acids. Germline V gives CDR1 SEHNR, CDR2 FQNEAQ (reference sequence). This rearrangement joins TRBV7-9 to TRBJ2-1, with 11 bases lining up with TRBD2. What was sequenced was PBMCs. This TCR derives from a young man in good health and CMV-seropositive. DNA of the CDR3: TGTGCCAGCAGCCCAGGGACTAGCGGAGAAGACAATGAGCAGTTCTTC. Translation gives CASSPGTSGEDNEQFF. The full variable domain, in which reference TRBV7-9 and TRBJ2-1 provide the parts outside the CDR3, is DTGVSQNPRHKITKRGQNVTFRCDPISEHNRLYWYRQTLGQGPEFLTYFQNEAQLEKSRLLSDRFSAERPKGSFSTLEIQRTEQGDSAMYLCASSPGTSGEDNEQFFGPGTRLTVL.